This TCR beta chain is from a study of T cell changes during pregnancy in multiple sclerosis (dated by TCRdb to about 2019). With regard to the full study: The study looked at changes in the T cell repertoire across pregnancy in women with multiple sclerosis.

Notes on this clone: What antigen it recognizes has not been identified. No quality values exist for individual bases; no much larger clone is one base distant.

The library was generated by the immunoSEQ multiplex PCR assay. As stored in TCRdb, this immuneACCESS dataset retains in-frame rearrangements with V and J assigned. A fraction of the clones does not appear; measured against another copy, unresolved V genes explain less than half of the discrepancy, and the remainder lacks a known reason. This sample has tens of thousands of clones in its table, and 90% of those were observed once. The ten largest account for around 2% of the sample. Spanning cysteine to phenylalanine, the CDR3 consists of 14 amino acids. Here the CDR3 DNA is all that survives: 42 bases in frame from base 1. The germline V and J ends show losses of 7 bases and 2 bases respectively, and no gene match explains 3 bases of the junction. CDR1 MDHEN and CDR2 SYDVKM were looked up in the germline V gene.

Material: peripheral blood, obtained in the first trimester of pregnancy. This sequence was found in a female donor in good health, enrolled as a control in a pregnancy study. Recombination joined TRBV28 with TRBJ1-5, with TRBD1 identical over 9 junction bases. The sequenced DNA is TGTGCCAGCATTTGGACAGGGGGCAATCAGCCCCAGCATTTT. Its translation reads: CASIWTGGNQPQHF.